Listed here are 21 T cell receptor beta chains from one sample, sequenced in a study of blood T cell repertoires in COVID-19. The assay was immunoSEQ multiplex PCR, and TCRdb's table has in-frame clones only and misses some. The table includes some 520,000 clones, approximately 89% detected once. What was sequenced was peripheral blood. The receptors shown here come from a man between 18 and 29 years old with COVID-19, enrolled during active disease.

This rearrangement joins TRBV2 to TRBJ2-1, with 9 bases aligning to TRBD2. The germline V gene encodes CDR1 SNHLY and CDR2 FYNNEI. The V segment lost 6 bases and the J segment 8 bases; nucleotides outside the gene matches: 11. The CDR3 covers 15 residues. CDR3 DNA sequence: TGTGCCAGCAGGTTTAGCGGGAGTGGGTCCGATGAGCAGTTCTTC. Residues: CASRFSGSGSDEQFF. Based on the CDR3 plus reference TRBV2 and TRBJ2-1, the full variable domain is EPEVTQTPSHQVTQMGQEVILRCVPISNHLYFYWYRQILGQKVEFLVSFYNNEISEKSEIFDDQFSVERPDGSNFTLKIRSTKLEDSAMYFCASRFSGSGSDEQFFGPGTRLTVL.

The rearrangement links TRBV28 to TRBJ1-2; D not certain. CDR3 size: 11 residues. CDR1 MDHEN and CDR2 SYDVKM come from the germline V gene. The CDR3 DNA follows: TGTGTCACGGGAGACGGGGATGGCTACACCTTC. Encoded protein: CVTGDGDGYTF.

The rearrangement uses TRBV29-1 and TRBJ2-7; D is unresolved. V was shortened by 3 bases and J by 2 bases, with 17 bases between the two germline ends. This CDR3 has 15 residues. Germline V gene data show CDR1 as SQVTM and CDR2 as ANQGSEA. CDR3 DNA sequence: TGCAGCGTTGAGGGCCCAGGCCGTACTCCCTACGAGCAGTACTTC. Protein sequence: CSVEGPGRTPYEQYF.

The J gene is TRBJ2-1, the V gene TRBV7-8, with 13 bases lining up with TRBD2. The junction had 12 bases not matched to a gene; V was cut back by 5 bases and J by 5 bases. Germline CDR1 is SGHVS and CDR2 is FQNEAQ. The length of the CDR3 is 18 residues. The CDR3: CASSRTSGGARSNNEQFF. The CDR3 DNA follows: TGTGCCAGCAGCCGTACTAGCGGGGGGGCCCGGTCAAACAATGAGCAGTTCTTC.

This clone has at least ten counts. The chain recombines TRBV19 with TRBJ1-2; 7 bases line up with TRBD1. Germline values: CDR1 LNHDA, CDR2 SQIVND (reference sequence). Trimming took 6 bases from V and 4 from J; bases not matched to a gene: 8. The CDR3 totals 14 residues. CDR3 amino acids: CASSPTGQIYGYTF. The CDR3 region has the DNA TGTGCCAGTAGCCCCACGGGACAGATCTATGGCTACACCTTC. The whole variable domain, filled in from reference TRBV19 and TRBJ1-2, reads DGGITQSPKYLFRKEGQNVTLSCEQNLNHDAMYWYRQDPGQGLRLIYYSQIVNDFQKGDIAEGYSVSREKKESFPLTVTSAQKNPTAFYLCASSPTGQIYGYTFGSGTRLTVV.

The chain has TRBV6-9 and TRBJ1-3; D remains ambiguous. Germline V gives CDR1 MNHGY, CDR2 SVAAGI. The CDR3 contains 16 residues. The V end lost 8 bases, the J end lost 2 bases, and 19 bases lay between the germline ends. In DNA form, the CDR3 reads TGTGCCAGCGCCCGACTCCCGCAAGACGCTGGAAACACCATATATTTT. It translates to CASARLPQDAGNTIYF.

The rearrangement joins TRBV27 to TRBJ2-7; 9 nucleotides agree with TRBD1. Germline CDR1 MNHEY, CDR2 SMNVEV (reference sequence). With V trimmed by 4 bases and J by 4 bases, 8 bases remained unmatched. This CDR3 is 15 amino acids long. The CDR3 DNA reads TGTGCCAGCAGTTACCGGGACAGGGCTGATTACGAGCAGTACTTC. Translation: CASSYRDRADYEQYF.

This clone was detected only once. This chain links TRBV2 with TRBJ2-2, with 12 bases lining up with TRBD2. Unmatched junction bases numbered 5, after V lost 5 bases and J lost 4 bases. The V gene's germline CDR1 is SNHLY and CDR2 FYNNEI. The CDR3 contains 16 residues. CDR3 residues: CASSLLAGGRTGELFF. The CDR3 nucleotides read TGTGCCAGCAGTTTACTAGCGGGGGGCCGCACCGGGGAGCTGTTTTTT. Combining the CDR3 with reference TRBV2 and TRBJ2-2 gives the whole variable domain EPEVTQTPSHQVTQMGQEVILRCVPISNHLYFYWYRQILGQKVEFLVSFYNNEISEKSEIFDDQFSVERPDGSNFTLKIRSTKLEDSAMYFCASSLLAGGRTGELFFGEGSRLTVL.

The J gene is TRBJ2-7, the V gene TRBV5-6; possible D gene TRBD2, 6 bases. Germline CDR1 is SGHDT and CDR2 is YYEEEE. With 0 bases removed from V and 2 bases from J, the gap between germline ends came to 12 bases. The CDR3 spans 15 residues. CDR3 residues: CASSLVLAATYEQYF. The CDR3 DNA reads as TGTGCCAGCAGCTTGGTTTTAGCGGCAACCTACGAGCAGTACTTC.

This clone has just one count. V usage is TRBV15 and J usage is TRBJ1-2; a possible D gene is TRBD1 (5 bases). The germline CDR1 and CDR2 sequences are LNHNV and YYDKDF (reference sequence). V dropped 0 bases and J dropped 1 base, with 18 bases sitting between them. This CDR3 is 18 amino acids long. CDR3: CATSRDRGVSGNNYGYTF. In DNA form, the CDR3 reads TGTGCCACCAGCAGAGATCGGGGGGTTTCAGGGAATAACTATGGCTACACCTTC.

The rearrangement links TRBV6-5 to TRBJ2-1; a possible D gene is TRBD2 (5 bases). This CDR3 is built from 15 residues. CDR1 is MNHEY and CDR2 is SVGAGI in the germline V gene. Trimming took 2 bases from V and 1 from J, leaving 9 bases between them. CDR3 sequence reads: CASSYVSGSYNEQFF. CDR3 in DNA: TGTGCCAGCAGTTACGTGTCGGGGTCCTACAATGAGCAGTTCTTC.

The rearrangement links TRBV11-2 to TRBJ1-2, with TRBD1 matching over 8 bases. V was clipped by 0 bases and J by 4 bases; unmatched bases: 7. Per germline, CDR1 SGHAT and CDR2 FQNNGV. This CDR3 has 16 residues. The CDR3 region is CASSLDPRGRSYGYTF. The CDR3 nucleotides are TGTGCCAGCAGCTTAGATCCCAGGGGGCGCAGCTATGGCTACACCTTC.

The chain has TRBV11-3 and TRBJ1-1; a weak D match, TRBD1 (5 bases). Trimming removed 4 bases from V and 1 base from J, with 10 bases in between. This CDR3 has 14 residues. The germline CDR1 and CDR2 sequences are SGHNT and YENEEA. The CDR3 nucleotides read TGTGCCAGCAGCTCCATGGGGCCGAACACTGAAGCTTTCTTT. Amino acids: CASSSMGPNTEAFF.

The J gene is TRBJ1-4, the V gene TRBV19; D gene uncertain. Trimming removed 4 bases at V and 5 bases at J, with 8 bases between. This CDR3 has 13 amino acids. CDR1 LNHDA and CDR2 SQIVND come from the germline V gene (reference sequence). CDR3 in DNA: TGTGCCAGTAGTACTTACAGAAATGAAAAACTGTTTTTT. The encoded protein is CASSTYRNEKLFF.

This clone was seen a single time. The genes are TRBV6-5 and TRBJ1-1; D remains ambiguous. The CDR3 covers 14 residues. Looked up from germline, CDR1 is MNHEY and CDR2 is SVGAGI. The V gene lost 6 bases and the J gene lost 1 base, with 12 bases spanning the gap. The CDR3 spells CASSDRSGNTEAFF. The CDR3 DNA reads TGTGCCAGCAGCGATCGCAGTGGGAACACTGAAGCTTTCTTT.

V usage is TRBV5-4 and J usage is TRBJ2-1; TRBD1 matches 7 bases. The CDR3 spans 17 residues. CDR1 and CDR2 from the germline V gene are SGHNT and YYREEE (reference sequence). The V gene end was trimmed by 4 bases and the J gene end by 0 bases; junction bases not matched to a gene: 10. CDR3 sequence: CASSGKKTGSSYNEQFF. CDR3 DNA sequence: TGTGCCAGCAGCGGAAAGAAGACAGGGAGCTCCTACAATGAGCAGTTCTTC.

The DNA of the CDR3 is TGTGCCAGCAGCTTAAGTCCAGCGCAAGAGACCCAGTACTTC. Protein: CASSLSPAQETQYF. This rearrangement joins TRBV7-6 to TRBJ2-5; D is unresolved. CDR1 SGHVS and CDR2 FNYEAQ come from the germline V gene. Trimming removed 2 bases at V and 2 bases at J, with 9 bases between. The CDR3 loop spans 14 amino acids.

The chain combines TRBV4-1 with TRBJ1-1; tentative D call: TRBD1 (6 bases). CDR1 and CDR2 from the germline V gene are MGHRA and YSYEKL. The CDR3 has 14 residues. Trimming removed 2 bases at V and 7 bases at J, with 14 bases between. CDR3 in amino acids: CASSQKAGQFEAFF. The CDR3 DNA sequence: TGCGCCAGCAGCCAAAAAGCCGGACAGTTTGAAGCTTTCTTT.

CDR3: CATSDTSSGGIGEQFF. The CDR3 region has the DNA TGTGCCACCAGTGATACCTCTAGCGGGGGGATAGGTGAGCAGTTCTTC. The V and J genes are TRBV24-1 and TRBJ2-1; 11 positions agree with TRBD2. The CDR3 contains 16 residues. CDR1 is KGHDR, CDR2 SFDVKD, per germline. J was trimmed by 9 bases and V by 3 bases; bases with no gene match: 9.

The chain is built from TRBV15 and TRBJ2-3; TRBD2 matches 8 bases. The germline V gene encodes CDR1 LNHNV and CDR2 YYDKDF (reference sequence). The CDR3 loop spans 17 amino acids. The trim removed 0 bases at V and 4 bases at J, leaving 9 bases unmatched. The CDR3 region is CATSRDPYSGSPDTQYF. In DNA form, the CDR3 reads TGTGCCACCAGCAGAGATCCATACAGCGGGAGTCCAGATACGCAGTATTTT.

The chain uses TRBV6-1 and TRBJ1-6; D gene unclear. Germline V gives CDR1 MNHNS, CDR2 SASEGT. V was trimmed by 2 bases and J by 11 bases, leaving 16 bases between them. The CDR3 has 15 amino acids. CDR3 protein: CASSERRGTFTPLHF. CDR3 in DNA: TGTGCCAGCAGTGAAAGGCGGGGTACATTCACACCCCTCCACTTT.